Presented here are 17 T cell receptor beta chains from one specimen sequenced in a study of shared T cell receptors in the human thymus. TCRdb's copy holds only in-frame clones and misses some; the assay was immunoSEQ multiplex PCR. The data show over 65,000 clones, 90% to 95% seen once. Sequenced sample: thymocytes. The receptors originated from a human donor.

The chain couples TRBV14 to TRBJ2-3, with D maybe TRBD2 (7 bases). Per the germline V gene, CDR1 is SGHDN and CDR2 is FVKESK. V shed 1 base and J shed 7 bases, with 15 bases lying between them. The CDR3 totals 15 residues. This chain's CDR3 is CASSQGGGPPYTQYF. CDR3 coding DNA: TGTGCCAGCAGCCAAGGCGGGGGCCCCCCCTATACGCAGTATTTT.

Only a few counts were recorded for this clone. The CDR3 spells CASSPGLAGVNTGELFF. DNA of the CDR3: TGCGCCAGCAGCCCGGGACTAGCGGGGGTGAACACCGGGGAGCTGTTTTTT. The chain has TRBV5-1 and TRBJ2-2; TRBD2 agrees at 14 bases. This CDR3 is built from 17 residues. The germline gives CDR1 SGHRS, CDR2 YFSETQ. J gave up 1 base and V 4 bases, and 3 bases lay outside the gene matches.

The chain has TRBV14 and TRBJ2-5; 11 bases align to TRBD1. In germline, CDR1 is SGHDN, CDR2 FVKESK. Trimming took 3 bases from V and 5 from J; bases not matched to a gene: 8. There are 16 residues in the CDR3. The CDR3 sequence: CASSHQDRGLGETQYF. CDR3 sequence (DNA): TGTGCCAGCAGCCACCAGGACAGGGGGCTAGGCGAGACCCAGTACTTC.

The rearrangement joins TRBV14 to TRBJ1-2; the match to TRBD1 covers 7 bases. V was clipped by 4 bases and J by 3 bases; unmatched bases: 8. The CDR3 loop spans 15 amino acids. Per germline, CDR1 SGHDN and CDR2 FVKESK. This chain's CDR3 is CASSRHRGGDYGYTF. For the CDR3, the DNA is TGTGCCAGCAGCCGTCACAGGGGTGGGGACTATGGCTACACCTTC.

This chain uses TRBV11-2 with TRBJ2-5; 7 nucleotides agree with TRBD2. Trimming cost V 5 bases and J 2 bases; bases outside gene matches: 8. Germline CDR1 is SGHAT and CDR2 is FQNNGV. The CDR3 has 15 residues. The CDR3 bases are TGTGCCAGCAGCGCTAACCTAGCGGTGCAAGAGACCCAGTACTTC. Residues: CASSANLAVQETQYF.

V and J are TRBV4-3 and TRBJ2-7; 9 nucleotides line up with TRBD2. Germline-derived CDR1 and CDR2 are LGHNA and YSLEER. CDR3 size: 15 residues. J gave up 6 bases and V 2 bases, and 8 bases lay outside the gene matches. The CDR3 region is CASSQRTSGSGEQYF. CDR3 sequence (DNA): TGCGCCAGCAGCCAACGTACTAGCGGGTCGGGCGAGCAGTACTTC.

V gene TRBV10-3 combines with J gene TRBJ1-4, with D unresolved. CDR3 size: 15 residues. CDR1 is ENHRY, CDR2 SYGVKD, per germline. The ends were cut back, 0 bases at V and 8 bases at J, with 13 bases in the middle. The CDR3, as DNA: TGTGCCATCAGTGAGTCGAGGGCGGACCAGGAAAAACTGTTTTTT. Its translation: CAISESRADQEKLFF.

CDR3 DNA sequence: TGTGCCAGCAGTGATATACAGACTGAGACCCAGTACTTC. Protein product: CASSDIQTETQYF. The chain carries TRBV6-1 and TRBJ2-5; unclear D gene. The CDR3 sequence is 13 residues long. Germline loops: CDR1 MNHNS, CDR2 SASEGT. V was cut by 3 bases and J by 5 bases, with 10 bases left in between.

CDR3: CASSQDVLGGGKLFF. The CDR3, as DNA: TGTGCCAGCAGCCAAGACGTTCTGGGAGGAGGAAAACTGTTTTTT. This chain joins TRBV4-2 and TRBJ1-4; D is ambiguous. The length of the CDR3 is 15 residues. Trimming removed 0 bases from V and 10 bases from J, with 15 bases in between. Looked up from germline, CDR1 is LGHNA and CDR2 is YNFKEQ.

The J gene is TRBJ1-1, the V gene TRBV7-4; TRBD1 matches at 8 bases. Germline values: CDR1 SGHVT, CDR2 SQSDAQ. Trimming took 3 bases from V and 5 from J; bases not matched to a gene: 5. The CDR3 spans 14 residues. The CDR3 region is CASSFVDRGTEAFF. The CDR3 DNA is TGTGCCAGCAGCTTTGTCGACAGGGGTACTGAAGCTTTCTTT.

V and J are TRBV9 and TRBJ2-5, with D perhaps assigned TRBD1 or TRBD2 (5 bases each). CDR1 and CDR2 (germline): SGDLS, YYNGEE. The CDR3 spans 15 residues. V lost 0 bases to trimming and J lost 0 bases, with 9 bases between them. The CDR3 sequence is CASSVGGGDQETQYF. Here the CDR3 DNA reads TGTGCCAGCAGCGTAGGTGGGGGAGACCAAGAGACCCAGTACTTC.

The CDR3 sequence is CASRDRVNTEAFF. The CDR3 DNA sequence: TGTGCCAGCAGGGACAGGGTGAACACTGAAGCTTTCTTT. The rearrangement uses TRBV6-4 and TRBJ1-1; 8 bases align to TRBD1. The CDR3 loop spans 13 amino acids. The ends lost 6 bases at V and 0 bases at J; junction bases unmatched: 0. Germline CDR1 MRHNA, CDR2 SNTAGT.

The CDR3 loop reads CASSDARYSNQPQHF. The CDR3 DNA reads TGTGCCAGCAGTGACGCTAGATATAGCAATCAGCCCCAGCATTTT. The rearrangement uses TRBV6-4 and TRBJ1-5; no clear D gene. The CDR3 contains 15 residues. Trimming stripped 2 bases from V and 0 bases from J, with 8 bases between. Germline V lookup: CDR1 MRHNA, CDR2 SNTAGT.

This chain uses TRBV5-6 with TRBJ2-5; no reliable D call. In germline, CDR1 is SGHDT, CDR2 YYEEEE. CDR3 length: 11 residues. The V end lost 2 bases, the J end lost 5 bases, and 4 bases lay between the germline ends. CDR3 DNA: TGTGCCAGCAGCTTTGGGGAGACCCAGTACTTC. Its translation: CASSFGETQYF.

V gene TRBV7-2 combines with J gene TRBJ1-1, with TRBD1 as a possible D gene (6 bases). There are 17 residues in the CDR3. Trimming pared 6 bases from V and 0 bases from J, leaving 20 bases between. The germline gives CDR1 SGHTA, CDR2 FQGNSA. The CDR3 here is CASRPPNREPLNTEAFF. CDR3 bases: TGTGCCAGCAGACCTCCTAACAGGGAACCATTGAACACTGAAGCTTTCTTT.

The V call is TRBV11-3, the J call TRBJ1-4; D is uncertain. Germline V gives CDR1 SGHNT, CDR2 YENEEA. Trimming left V 2 bases short and J 5 bases short, with 6 bases between. CDR3 length: 13 residues. CDR3 loop: CASSLTPNEKLFF. For the CDR3, the DNA is TGTGCCAGCAGCTTAACTCCGAATGAAAAACTGTTTTTT. The whole variable domain, remainder taken from reference TRBV11-3 and TRBJ1-4, is EAGVVQSPRYKIIEKKQPVAFWCNPISGHNTLYWYLQNLGQGPELLIRYENEEAVDDSQLPKDRFSAERLKGVDSTLKIQPAELGDSAVYLCASSLTPNEKLFFGSGTQLSVL.

This chain connects TRBV28 to TRBJ1-3; possible D gene TRBD1, 6 bases. Trimming stripped 5 bases from V and 3 bases from J, with 20 bases between. Germline-derived CDR1 and CDR2 are MDHEN and SYDVKM. The CDR3 runs 17 residues. This chain's CDR3 is CASSGGLGDTFGNTIYF. CDR3 bases: TGTGCCAGCAGTGGGGGGCTAGGGGATACTTTTGGAAACACCATATATTTT.